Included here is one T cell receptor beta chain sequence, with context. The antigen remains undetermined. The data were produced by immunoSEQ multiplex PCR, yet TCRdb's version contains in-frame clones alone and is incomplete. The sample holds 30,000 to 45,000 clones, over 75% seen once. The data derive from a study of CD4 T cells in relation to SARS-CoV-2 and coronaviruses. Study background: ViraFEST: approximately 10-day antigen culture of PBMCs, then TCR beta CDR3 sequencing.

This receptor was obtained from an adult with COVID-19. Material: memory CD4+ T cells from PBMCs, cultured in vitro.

The CDR3 sequence is CASSLLWFGANVLTF. DNA of the CDR3: TGTGCCAGCAGCTTACTGTGGTTCGGGGCCAACGTCCTGACTTTC. The chain links TRBV11-3 to TRBJ2-6; D is unclear. The CDR3 consists of 15 residues. Germline CDR1 SGHNT, CDR2 YENEEA. V was trimmed by 2 bases and J by 4 bases, leaving 9 bases between them.